Below, 14 T cell receptor beta chains from the same sample are listed, as sequenced in a study of blood T cell repertoires in COVID-19. Profiled with immunoSEQ multiplex PCR; TCRdb holds only in-frame clones, not every one. The data contain hundreds of thousands of clones, more than 75% of them seen just once; the ten biggest clones take up 1% to 1.5%. The sequenced material came from peripheral blood. The receptors shown here come from a man between 65 and 85 years old with acute or convalescent COVID-19.

The CDR3 DNA reads as TGTGCCAGCTCACCGGCTGCGGGGGATCGGGATACGCAGTATTTT. Protein: CASSPAAGDRDTQYF. The chain is built from TRBV18 and TRBJ2-3, with TRBD2 identical over 7 bases. V trimming: 3 bases; J trimming: 6 bases; junction bases outside the gene matches: 9. The CDR3 extends over 15 amino acids. Germline CDR1 is KGHSH and CDR2 is LQKENI.

This sequence joins TRBV10-1 and TRBJ2-7, with 9 nucleotides matching TRBD2. V lost 3 bases and J lost 3; bases outside the gene matches: 6. Per germline, CDR1 WNHNN and CDR2 SYGVQD (reference sequence). The length of the CDR3 is 15 residues. The CDR3 here is CASSDEWTSDYEQYF. For the CDR3, the DNA is TGCGCCAGCAGTGACGAATGGACTAGCGACTACGAGCAGTACTTC.

V is TRBV5-1 and J is TRBJ2-5, with a possible D match to TRBD2 (5 bases). This CDR3 spans 14 amino acids. Germline CDR1 SGHRS, CDR2 YFSETQ. Trimming shortened V by 2 bases and J by 1 base, and 9 bases separated the two germline ends. For the CDR3, the DNA is TGCGCCAGCAGCTTAGGACTGCCCCAAGAGACCCAGTACTTC. Amino acids: CASSLGLPQETQYF.

The chain joins TRBV4-3 to TRBJ2-2, with D possibly being TRBD2 (5 bases). Trimming took off 4 bases at V and 1 base at J, with 16 bases between the two ends. The CDR3 sequence is 17 residues long. Germline V gene data show CDR1 as LGHNA and CDR2 as YSLEER. CDR3 residues: CASSLRTGSKNTGELFF. The CDR3 region has the DNA TGCGCCAGCAGCCTCCGTACGGGAAGCAAGAACACCGGGGAGCTGTTTTTT.

V usage is TRBV18 and J usage is TRBJ2-5; 7 bases are shared with TRBD1. The CDR3 totals 14 residues. The germline V gene encodes CDR1 KGHSH and CDR2 LQKENI. V was pared by 4 bases and J by 1 base, with 3 bases of the junction left unmatched. The CDR3 region is CASSRTGVQETQYF. The DNA of the CDR3 is TGTGCCAGCTCACGTACAGGGGTCCAAGAGACCCAGTACTTC.

This clone has just a few counts. The gene calls are TRBV5-6 and TRBJ2-7; D perhaps matches TRBD1 (6 bases). Trimming pared 3 bases from V and 0 bases from J, leaving 10 bases between. The CDR3 spans 14 residues. The V gene's germline CDR1 is SGHDT and CDR2 YYEEEE. The CDR3 region has the DNA TGTGCCAGCAGCTCGGGGACAACCTCCTACGAGCAGTACTTC. As protein: CASSSGTTSYEQYF.

The chain uses TRBV30 and TRBJ1-5; D gene unclear. V was clipped by 2 bases and J by 2 bases, with 10 bases between them. The CDR3 spans 14 residues. Germline assignment: CDR1 GTSNPN and CDR2 SVGIG (reference sequence). CDR3 in DNA: TGTGCCTGGAGTCCCCTAGGAGGCAATCAGCCCCAGCATTTT. It translates to CAWSPLGGNQPQHF.

This sequence joins TRBV5-5 and TRBJ1-3; D uncertain. The germline V and J ends were trimmed by 0 bases and 4 bases, with 8 bases remaining between them. The CDR3 totals 14 residues. The germline V gene has CDR1 SGHKS and CDR2 YYEKEE (reference sequence). CDR3 nucleotide sequence: TGTGCCAGCAGCTTGGAAGACAAGGGAAACACCATATATTTT. Encoded protein: CASSLEDKGNTIYF.

The chain links TRBV10-1 to TRBJ1-1, with D perhaps TRBD1 (5 bases). The CDR3 totals 11 residues. Trimming took 8 bases from V and 10 from J, leaving 14 bases between them. Germline V gene sequence: CDR1 WNHNN, CDR2 SYGVQD (reference sequence). The CDR3 DNA sequence: TGCGCCAGCCCAGGACATCCGGGAGCTTTCTTT. This translates into CASPGHPGAFF.

The J gene is TRBJ1-5, the V gene TRBV27; tentative D call: TRBD1 (6 bases). CDR3 length: 16 residues. Trimming removed 5 bases at V and 0 bases at J, with 14 bases between. Per the germline V gene, CDR1 is MNHEY and CDR2 is SMNVEV (reference sequence). CDR3 nucleotides: TGTGCCAGCAGTCCGGACAGTTCCTCTAGCAATCAGCCCCAGCATTTT. Translating gives CASSPDSSSSNQPQHF.

The count of this clone is one. The chain carries TRBV9 and TRBJ1-4, with 7 positions matching TRBD1. V was clipped by 4 bases and J by 8 bases; unmatched bases: 14. Germline values: CDR1 SGDLS, CDR2 YYNGEE. There are 16 residues in the CDR3. This CDR3 reads CASSHPRNRGEEKLFF. The DNA for the CDR3 is TGTGCCAGCAGCCACCCCCGGAACAGGGGCGAAGAAAAACTGTTTTTT.

This chain links TRBV4-3 with TRBJ1-4; 10 positions agree with TRBD1. The ends lost 3 bases at V and 5 bases at J; junction bases unmatched: 3. The germline CDR1 and CDR2 sequences are LGHNA and YSLEER. The CDR3 is 15 amino acids. The CDR3 sequence: CASSQRQGANEKLFF. For the CDR3, the DNA is TGCGCCAGCAGCCAGAGACAGGGGGCGAATGAAAAACTGTTTTTT.

V gene TRBV11-2 combines with J gene TRBJ1-6; D gene ambiguous. V was shortened by 2 bases and J by 10 bases, with 15 bases between the two germline ends. The length of the CDR3 is 15 residues. The germline gives CDR1 SGHAT, CDR2 FQNNGV. The CDR3 nucleotides are TGTGCCAGCAGCTTATCCACCTTGGCATTCTCACCCCTCCACTTT. Encoded protein: CASSLSTLAFSPLHF.

This clone was counted only a few times. This sequence joins TRBV19 and TRBJ1-2; 7 bases fit TRBD1. CDR3 length: 15 residues. Trimming took 3 bases from V and 8 from J; bases not matched to a gene: 12. Germline V gene lookup returns CDR1 LNHDA and CDR2 SQIVND (reference sequence). The CDR3 sequence is CASSIEGQVPGGYTF. In nucleotides, the CDR3 is TGTGCCAGTAGTATTGAAGGACAGGTCCCAGGGGGCTACACCTTC.